These T cell receptor beta chains were read from a single sample in a study of PD-1 blockade in mismatch repair-deficient tumors. Sequenced by immunoSEQ multiplex PCR; TCRdb stores in-frame clones only, minus some. Of some 97,000 clones listed, approximately 80% are singletons. This sample comprised peripheral blood, obtained 36 weeks after starting pembrolizumab. These receptors were collected from an adult with mismatch repair-deficient cancer. CDR3s include the opening cysteine and the closing phenylalanine or tryptophan.

cdr3_aa | v_call
CASAPPRLYTDTQYF | TRBV6-1
CASLLTGTGQPQHF | TRBV6-1
CASGPTEKLFF | TRBV6-6
CASSVGEQFF | TRBV2
CASSLEGSFYGYTF | TRBV5-4
CASSLSDGQGQYF | TRBV7-2
CSVRGIEGYTF | TRBV29-1
CASSEGGRAYGYTF | TRBV9
CASSPVLAGVVDTQYF | TRBV18
CATWSANTGELFF | TRBV6-5
CASSIQGHYGYTF | TRBV28
CASSLSGTHEQFF | TRBV11-2
CASSEGFGYGYTF | TRBV2
CASSLTETSSPLHF | TRBV7-8
CASSLMLRGAGTDTQYF | TRBV7-9
CAWSSPSGLQETQYF | TRBV30
CASSIGFNQNIQYF | TRBV19
CASSSGRQGYEQYF | TRBV6-1
CASRHGNTEAFF | TRBV7-9
CASSYSRLTYEQYF | TRBV6-6
CSVEGQGLSETQYF | TRBV29-1
CASSPRTGVIKETQYF | TRBV13
CASSYRSSGQETQYF | TRBV6-6
CASSLMLAGGETQYF | TRBV5-1
CASSLPSTDTQYF | TRBV7-3
CASSLSRGASSGNTIYF | TRBV5-4
CASSLSAGGITEAFF | TRBV11-2
CASSFGVGGYPEAFF | TRBV5-8
CASNLAGVTGELFF | TRBV6-5
CASSPPGAAGETQYF | TRBV7-2
CASSEVWDRAYNQPQHF | TRBV2